This TCR beta chain was sequenced for a study of T cell changes during pregnancy in multiple sclerosis. Germline CDR1 SGHTA, CDR2 FQGNSA. The CDR3 runs 14 residues. V lost 3 bases to trimming and J lost 2 bases, with 8 bases between them. The assay was immunoSEQ multiplex PCR, and TCRdb's table has in-frame clones only and misses some. The profile covers some 99,000 clones, with about 90% appearing a single time and less than 2.5% taken by the ten largest. V is TRBV7-2 and J is TRBJ1-3; no reliable D call. The sequence derives from a female donor in good health, enrolled as a control in a pregnancy study. The sample was peripheral blood, taken after pregnancy. The chain's CDR3 is CASSFQATGNTIYF. For the CDR3, the DNA is TGTGCCAGCAGCTTCCAAGCTACTGGAAACACCATATATTTT.